The clone carrying this T cell receptor beta chain was observed a single time. This sample is part of a study of blood T cell repertoires in COVID-19. All enrollees were roughly 18 to 100 years old and from under 25 US areas. Cohort placement rested on clinical history that participants reported themselves. Donors of Cohort 3 who recovered were those that had two negative PCRs, clearance, or symptom resolution. In the authors' workflow: Amplification from reference gene primers served as the basis for estimated nucleated cell counts. Repertoires were generated with immunoSEQ multiplex PCR, while TCRdb's copy carries only in-frame clones and drops some. Clonal size and the V and J genes are those of that table, whereas D and trimming came from the DNA. The data contain about 130,000 clones, approximately 78% of them singletons. Germline V lookup: CDR1 MNHEY, CDR2 SMNVEV (reference sequence). The ends were cut back, 6 bases at V and 7 bases at J, with 10 bases in the middle. This CDR3 contains 13 residues.

The V and J genes are TRBV27 and TRBJ1-6; perhaps TRBD1 as D (6 bases). The sequenced sample was PBMCs or T cells enriched from blood (not recorded which). The clonotype was recovered from a woman aged 45-59 years who had recovered from COVID-19. In nucleotides, the CDR3 is TGTGCCAGCAGGTACACAGGGAATTCACCCCTCCACTTT. Translating gives CASRYTGNSPLHF.